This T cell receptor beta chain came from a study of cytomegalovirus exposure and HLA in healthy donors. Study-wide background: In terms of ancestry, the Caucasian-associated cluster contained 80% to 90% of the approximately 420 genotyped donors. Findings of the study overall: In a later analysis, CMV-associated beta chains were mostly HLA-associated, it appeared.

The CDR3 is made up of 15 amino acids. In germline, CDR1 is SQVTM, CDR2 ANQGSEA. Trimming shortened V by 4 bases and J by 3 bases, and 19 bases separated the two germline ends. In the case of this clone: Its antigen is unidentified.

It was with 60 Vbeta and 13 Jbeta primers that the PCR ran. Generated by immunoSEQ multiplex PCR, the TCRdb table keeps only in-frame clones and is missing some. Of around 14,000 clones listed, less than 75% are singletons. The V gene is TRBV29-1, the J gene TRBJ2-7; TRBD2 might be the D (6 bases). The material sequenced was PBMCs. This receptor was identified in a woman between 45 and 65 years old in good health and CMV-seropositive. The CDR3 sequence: CSVVGRDSDDYEQYF. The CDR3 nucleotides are TGCAGCGTTGTGGGCCGGGACTCGGATGACTACGAGCAGTACTTC.